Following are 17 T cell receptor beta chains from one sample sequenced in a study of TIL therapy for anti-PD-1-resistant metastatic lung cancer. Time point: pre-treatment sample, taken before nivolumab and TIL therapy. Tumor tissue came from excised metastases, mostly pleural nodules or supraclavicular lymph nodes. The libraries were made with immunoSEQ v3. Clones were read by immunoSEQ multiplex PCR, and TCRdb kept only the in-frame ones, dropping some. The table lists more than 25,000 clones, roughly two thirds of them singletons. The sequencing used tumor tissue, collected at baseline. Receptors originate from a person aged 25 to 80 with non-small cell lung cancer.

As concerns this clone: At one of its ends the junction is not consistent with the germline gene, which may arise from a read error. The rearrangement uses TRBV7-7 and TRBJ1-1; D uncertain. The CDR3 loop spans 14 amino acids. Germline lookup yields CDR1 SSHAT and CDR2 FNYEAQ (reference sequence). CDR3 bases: TGTGCTAGCAGCCCCCTCGGGGTGTACACTGAAGCTTTCTTT. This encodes CASSPLGVYTEAFF.

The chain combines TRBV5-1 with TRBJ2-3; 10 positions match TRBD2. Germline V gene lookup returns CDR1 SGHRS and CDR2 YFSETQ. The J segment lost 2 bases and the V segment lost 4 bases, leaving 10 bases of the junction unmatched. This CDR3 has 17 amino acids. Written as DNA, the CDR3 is TGCGCCAGCAGCGTTGGAGGTACTAGCGGGAACACAGATACGCAGTATTTT. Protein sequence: CASSVGGTSGNTDTQYF.

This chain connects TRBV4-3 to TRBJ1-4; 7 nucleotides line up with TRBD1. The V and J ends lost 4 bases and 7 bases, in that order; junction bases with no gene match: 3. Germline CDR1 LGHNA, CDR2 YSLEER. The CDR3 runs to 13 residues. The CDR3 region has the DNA TGCGCCAGCAGCCGACAGGGCGGTGAAAAACTGTTTTTT. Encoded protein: CASSRQGGEKLFF.

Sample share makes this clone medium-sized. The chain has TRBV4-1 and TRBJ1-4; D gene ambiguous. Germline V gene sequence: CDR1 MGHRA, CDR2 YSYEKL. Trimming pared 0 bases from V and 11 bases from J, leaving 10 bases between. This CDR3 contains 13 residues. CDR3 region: CASSQDILSKLFF. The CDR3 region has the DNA TGCGCCAGCAGCCAAGATATCCTAAGCAAACTGTTTTTT.

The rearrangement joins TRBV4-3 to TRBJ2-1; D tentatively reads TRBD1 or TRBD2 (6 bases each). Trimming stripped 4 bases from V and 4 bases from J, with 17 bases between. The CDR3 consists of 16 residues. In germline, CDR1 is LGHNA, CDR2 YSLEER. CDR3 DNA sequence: TGCGCCAGCAGCCCCCGAGGGGGGCCCGCTTACAATGAGCAGTTCTTC. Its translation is CASSPRGGPAYNEQFF.

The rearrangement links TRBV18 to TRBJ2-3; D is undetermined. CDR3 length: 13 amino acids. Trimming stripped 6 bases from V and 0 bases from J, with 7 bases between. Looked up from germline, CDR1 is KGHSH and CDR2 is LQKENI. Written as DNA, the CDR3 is TGTGCCAGCTCGCCGTCTAGCACAGATACGCAGTATTTT. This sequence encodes CASSPSSTDTQYF.

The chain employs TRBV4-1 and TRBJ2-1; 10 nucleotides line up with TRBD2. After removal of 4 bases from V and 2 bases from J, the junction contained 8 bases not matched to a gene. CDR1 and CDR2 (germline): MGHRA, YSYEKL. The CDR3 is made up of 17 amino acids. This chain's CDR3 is CASSRGAGTSAYNEQFF. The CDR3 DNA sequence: TGCGCCAGCAGCCGCGGGGCCGGGACTAGCGCCTACAATGAGCAGTTCTTC.

CDR3 in amino acids: CSVEDPGRNTYEQYF. CDR3 in DNA: TGCAGCGTTGAGGATCCGGGACGGAACACCTACGAGCAGTACTTC. The V and J genes are TRBV29-1 and TRBJ2-7; D tentatively fits TRBD1 or TRBD2 (5 bases each). Germline assignment: CDR1 SQVTM and CDR2 ANQGSEA. The V and J ends lost 3 bases and 2 bases respectively, with 17 bases between them. The CDR3 totals 15 residues.

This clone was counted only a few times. The CDR3 spells CSASRQNTIYF. In DNA, the CDR3 is TGCAGTGCTAGTCGGCAAAACACCATATATTTT. The chain joins TRBV20-1 to TRBJ1-3, with unresolved D. The CDR3 contains 11 residues. With 3 bases removed from V and 6 bases from J, the gap between germline ends came to 6 bases. Germline CDR1 reads DFQATT; CDR2 reads SNEGSKA (reference sequence).

The CDR3: CASSRSGASGQETQYF. The CDR3 nucleotides read TGCGCCAGCAGCCGCAGCGGGGCTAGCGGGCAAGAGACCCAGTACTTC. This chain connects TRBV4-1 to TRBJ2-5, with 8 bases lining up with TRBD2. Germline CDR1 MGHRA, CDR2 YSYEKL. This CDR3 has 16 amino acids. Unmatched junction bases numbered 9, after V lost 4 bases and J lost 2 bases.

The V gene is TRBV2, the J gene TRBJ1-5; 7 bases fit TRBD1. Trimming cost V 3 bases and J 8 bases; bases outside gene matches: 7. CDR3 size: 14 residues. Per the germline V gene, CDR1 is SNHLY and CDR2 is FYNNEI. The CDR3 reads CASSDGTDEEPQHF. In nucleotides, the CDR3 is TGTGCCAGCAGTGATGGGACAGACGAAGAGCCCCAGCATTTT.

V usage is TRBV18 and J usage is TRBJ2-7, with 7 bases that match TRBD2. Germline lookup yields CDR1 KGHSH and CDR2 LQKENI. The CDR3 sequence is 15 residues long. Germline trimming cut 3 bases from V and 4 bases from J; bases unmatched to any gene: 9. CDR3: CASSPGAGDLYEQYF. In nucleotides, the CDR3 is TGTGCCAGCTCACCCGGGGCGGGGGACCTATACGAGCAGTACTTC.

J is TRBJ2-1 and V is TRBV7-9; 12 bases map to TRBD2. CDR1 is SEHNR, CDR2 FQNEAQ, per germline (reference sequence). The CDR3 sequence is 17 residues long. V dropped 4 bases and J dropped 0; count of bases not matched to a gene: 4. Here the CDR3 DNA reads TGTGCCAGCAGCTCGACTAGCGGGGGAGACTCCTACAATGAGCAGTTCTTC. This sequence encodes CASSSTSGGDSYNEQFF.

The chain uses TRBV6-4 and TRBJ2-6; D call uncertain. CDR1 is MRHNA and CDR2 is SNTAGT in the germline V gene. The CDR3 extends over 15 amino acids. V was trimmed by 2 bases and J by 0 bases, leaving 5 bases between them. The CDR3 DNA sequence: TGTGCCAGCAGTGACGTATTCTCTGGGGCCAACGTCCTGACTTTC. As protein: CASSDVFSGANVLTF.

CDR3 bases: TGCGCCAGCAGCTTGAGCAATTCAGGGTCTTCGATTAACACTGAAGCTTTCTTT. Its translation: CASSLSNSGSSINTEAFF. V is TRBV5-1 and J is TRBJ1-1; TRBD1 might be the D (5 bases). CDR3 length equals 18 residues. Germline V gene lookup returns CDR1 SGHRS and CDR2 YFSETQ. V lost 1 base, J lost 2 bases, and 21 bases lay in between.

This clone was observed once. The CDR3 DNA is TGTGCGTCCCCCCGACGGAGGCAAGGAAACACCATATATTTT. It is translated as CASPRRRQGNTIYF. The J gene is TRBJ1-3, the V gene TRBV27; unclear D gene. The germline CDR1 and CDR2 sequences are MNHEY and SMNVEV (reference sequence). The CDR3 runs 14 residues.

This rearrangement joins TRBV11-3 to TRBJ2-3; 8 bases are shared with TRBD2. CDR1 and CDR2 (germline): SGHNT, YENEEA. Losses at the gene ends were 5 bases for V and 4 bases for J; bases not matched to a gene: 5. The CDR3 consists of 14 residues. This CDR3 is CASSPGLASDTQYF. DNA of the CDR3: TGTGCCAGCAGCCCCGGACTAGCCTCAGATACGCAGTATTTT.